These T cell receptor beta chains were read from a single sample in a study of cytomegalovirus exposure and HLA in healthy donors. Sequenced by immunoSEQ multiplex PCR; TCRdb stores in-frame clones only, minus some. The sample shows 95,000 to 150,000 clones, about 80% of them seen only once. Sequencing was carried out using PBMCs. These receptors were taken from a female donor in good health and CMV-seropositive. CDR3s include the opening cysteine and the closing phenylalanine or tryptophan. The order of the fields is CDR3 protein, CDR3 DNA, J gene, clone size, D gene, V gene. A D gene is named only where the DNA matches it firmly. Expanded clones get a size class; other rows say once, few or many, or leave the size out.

CASSSRGGFYGEQFF TGTGCCAGCAGTTCCCGCGGGGGGTTCTACGGGGAGCAGTTCTTC TRBJ2-1 . TRBD2 TRBV6-5
CSSSPSGREQYF TGTTCCAGCAGCCCGTCAGGGCGCGAGCAGTACTTC TRBJ2-7 . . TRBV7-9
CASSQDSQKVPTYEQYF TGCGCCAGCAGCCAAGATAGCCAGAAAGTCCCCACCTACGAGCAGTACTTC TRBJ2-7 . . TRBV4-1
CASSSGTSGGVIHEQFF TGTGCCAGCAGCTCCGGGACTAGCGGGGGGGTTATCCATGAGCAGTTCTTC TRBJ2-1 . TRBD2 TRBV5-5
CASSLFGQGGNQPQHF TGTGCCAGCAGCTTGTTCGGACAGGGTGGCAATCAGCCCCAGCATTTT TRBJ1-5 few TRBD1 TRBV5-6
CAWSVDRGAHLGLVEQYF TGTGCCTGGAGTGTAGACAGGGGGGCCCATCTCGGCTTGGTCGAGCAGTACTTC TRBJ2-7 . TRBD1 TRBV30
CASSKLKKTSGGARKKETQYF TGTGCCAGCAGCAAATTGAAAAAAACTAGCGGGGGGGCTCGAAAGAAAGAGACCCAGTACTTC TRBJ2-5 . . TRBV21-1
CASSPRAGGNNSPLHF TGCGCCAGCAGCCCCCGGGCAGGGGGAAATAATTCACCCCTCCACTTT TRBJ1-6 . TRBD1 TRBV5-1
CAWSGGLSSYNEQFF TGTGCCTGGAGCGGGGGACTAAGCTCCTACAATGAGCAGTTCTTC TRBJ2-1 . TRBD2 TRBV30
CASSTATSGATDTQYF TGCGCCAGCAGCACAGCGACTAGCGGGGCGACAGATACGCAGTATTTT TRBJ2-3 . TRBD2 TRBV5-1
CASSAQVGGTYEQYF TGTGCCAGCAGCGCGCAGGTTGGCGGGACCTACGAGCAGTACTTC TRBJ2-7 . . TRBV7-2
CASGFSQGGGYGYTF TGTGCCAGCGGGTTCTCACAGGGCGGGGGCTATGGCTACACCTTC TRBJ1-2 . . TRBV6-5
CASSDRHIPGLAAYEQYF TGTGCCAGCAGTGATCGACATATTCCGGGACTAGCGGCCTACGAGCAGTACTTC TRBJ2-7 few TRBD2 TRBV25-1
CASSLTRNYGYTF TGTGCCAGCAGCTTAACGAGGAACTATGGCTACACCTTC TRBJ1-2 . . TRBV7-9
CASSPLTGGASYEQYF TGCGCCAGCAGCCCCCTTACAGGGGGCGCAAGTTACGAGCAGTACTTC TRBJ2-7 . TRBD1 TRBV4-1
CASRLLGQGTLRSNQPQHF TGTGCCAGTAGACTCCTTGGACAGGGAACACTAAGGAGCAATCAGCCCCAGCATTTT TRBJ1-5 once TRBD1 TRBV19
CASSPTGTSSGNTIYF TGTGCCAGCAGCCCGACAGGGACTAGCTCTGGAAACACCATATATTTT TRBJ1-3 . TRBD1 TRBV7-3
CASSPQSARLAGVLTDTQYF TGTGCCAGCAGTCCTCAATCCGCCCGACTAGCGGGGGTACTCACAGATACGCAGTATTTT TRBJ2-3 . TRBD2 TRBV28
CASRLVLTDTQYF TGCGCCAGCAGGCTAGTCCTCACAGATACGCAGTATTTT TRBJ2-3 . . TRBV5-1
CASRARGPTNEKLFF TGTGCCAGCAGAGCCCGAGGCCCAACTAATGAAAAACTGTTTTTT TRBJ1-4 few . TRBV6-1
CASRSRASGGADTQYF TGTGCCAGTAGGTCCCGGGCTAGCGGGGGGGCAGATACGCAGTATTTT TRBJ2-3 . TRBD2 TRBV19
CASTALGAGGLGYGYTF TGTGCCAGCACCGCGCTAGGGGCAGGAGGGCTAGGCTATGGCTACACCTTC TRBJ1-2 . . TRBV27
CASSLGAGGRTGELFF TGTGCCAGCAGCTTAGGGGCGGGGGGCCGGACCGGGGAGCTGTTTTTT TRBJ2-2 . TRBD2 TRBV7-9
CASSLTGQGALRLTDTQYF TGCGCCAGCAGCTTGACCGGACAGGGTGCGTTGAGGTTGACAGATACGCAGTATTTT TRBJ2-3 few TRBD1 TRBV5-1
CASSPGLADEETQYF TGCGCCAGCAGCCCGGGACTAGCGGATGAAGAGACCCAGTACTTC TRBJ2-5 . TRBD2 TRBV5-1
CASSLGPAGNEQFF TGTGCCAGCAGCTTAGGGCCAGCGGGGAATGAGCAGTTCTTC TRBJ2-1 . TRBD2 TRBV7-8
CASSFDRGEQYF TGTGCCAGCAGCTTTGACAGGGGCGAGCAGTACTTC TRBJ2-7 few TRBD1 TRBV5-4
CASSYSMAGAYGYTF TGTGCCAGCAGTTACTCGATGGCAGGGGCCTATGGCTACACCTTC TRBJ1-2 . . TRBV6-5
CASSGSGTGREKLFF TGTGCCAGCAGTGGCTCCGGGACTGGAAGGGAAAAACTGTTTTTT TRBJ1-4 . . TRBV28
CSVRSGNNSPLHF TGCAGCGTTCGGTCAGGGAATAATTCACCCCTCCACTTT TRBJ1-6 . . TRBV29-1
CSVALTGGRSYTF TGCAGCGTTGCTTTGACAGGGGGCCGTAGCTACACCTTC TRBJ1-2 . TRBD1 TRBV29-1
CASSLVQGAGEQYF TGTGCCAGCAGCTTAGTTCAGGGGGCGGGCGAGCAGTACTTC TRBJ2-7 . TRBD1 TRBV7-2
CASSVRGGAGNTIYF TGTGCCAGCAGCGTTCGCGGTGGAGCTGGAAACACCATATATTTT TRBJ1-3 . . TRBV9
CASSSMTSGAYNEQFF TGTGCCAGCAGCTCTATGACTAGCGGGGCCTACAATGAGCAGTTCTTC TRBJ2-1 . TRBD2 TRBV5-4
CASSFSVSNQPQHF TGTGCCAGCAGCTTTTCGGTCAGCAATCAGCCCCAGCATTTT TRBJ1-5 . . TRBV7-8
CAWSPFGTEAFF TGTGCCTGGAGTCCATTCGGCACTGAAGCTTTCTTT TRBJ1-1 . . TRBV30
CASSRDGLNYNSPLHF TGTGCCAGCAGTCGCGATGGGCTAAACTATAATTCACCCCTCCACTTT TRBJ1-6 . . TRBV7-3
CASSPAGGFTGELFF TGTGCCAGCAGTCCCGCCGGAGGGTTCACCGGGGAGCTGTTTTTT TRBJ2-2 . . TRBV6-1
CASSQRGSTDTQYF TGTGCCAGCAGCCAGCGGGGGAGCACAGATACGCAGTATTTT TRBJ2-3 once TRBD2 TRBV11-3
CASSLARRPNEKLFF TGTGCCAGCAGCTTGGCCAGGCGCCCGAATGAAAAACTGTTTTTT TRBJ1-4 . . TRBV5-6
CASSREDRTNTEAFF TGTGCCAGCAGCCGAGAAGACAGAACGAACACTGAAGCTTTCTTT TRBJ1-1 . . TRBV4-2
CATGGNGYTF TGTGCCACAGGGGGAAATGGCTACACCTTC TRBJ1-2 . TRBD1 TRBV6-5
CASSRTGGFYEQYF TGTGCCAGCAGCCGGACAGGGGGCTTCTACGAGCAGTACTTC TRBJ2-7 . TRBD1 TRBV6-6